The rows below give T cell receptor beta chains drawn from one sample of a study of CD8 T cells in Susac syndrome. In TCRdb, the immunoSEQ multiplex PCR reads were re-called with MiXCR into one record per CDR3 protein. The sample has about 110,000 distinct CDR3 sequences; approximately 96% are singletons. Source material: CD4+ T cells from PBMCs. These receptors all stem from a human donor in good health. CDR3s include the opening cysteine and the closing phenylalanine or tryptophan. D genes are given only for firm matches. The size entry is marked missing in some rows and otherwise reads once, few, many or a size class.

d_gene	j_gene	v_gene	abundance	CDR3aa	CDR3nt
TRBD1	TRBJ2-7	TRBV19	.	CASHPGTVAYEQYF	TGTGCCTCCCACCCCGGGACAGTTGCCTACGAGCAGTACTTC
.	TRBJ2-6	TRBV5-1	.	CASSLNEISGANVLTF	TGCGCCAGCAGCTTGAACGAGATCTCTGGGGCCAACGTCCTGACTTTC
TRBD1	TRBJ1-2	TRBV20-1	.	CSVTGTNYGYTF	TGCAGCGTGACAGGGACGAACTATGGCTACACCTTC
.	TRBJ2-6	TRBV4-2	.	CASSQDLGRGANVLTF	TGTGCCAGCAGCCAAGATCTAGGCAGGGGAGCCAACGTCCTGACTTTC
.	TRBJ2-5	TRBV12-3/TRBV12-4	.	CASSLATGPETQYF	TGTGCCAGCAGTTTAGCTACAGGGCCGGAGACCCAGTACTTC
TRBD1	TRBJ2-7	TRBV5-1	.	CASSSGQGPSLEYF	TGCGCCAGCAGCTCCGGACAGGGCCCCTCGTTGGAGTACTTC
.	TRBJ2-5	TRBV25-1	.	CASSESTARETQYF	TGTGCCAGCAGTGAGTCGACTGCGAGGGAGACCCAGTACTTC
.	TRBJ2-7	TRBV4-1	.	CASSPDGETNYEQYF	TGCGCCAGCAGCCCGGACGGGGAGACCAACTACGAGCAGTACTTC
TRBD2	TRBJ2-1	TRBV13	.	CASSSGLAGGYGSYNEQFF	TGTGCCAGCAGCTCTGGACTAGCGGGAGGATACGGCTCCTACAATGAGCAGTTCTTC
TRBD1	TRBJ1-2	TRBV29-1	.	CSVEAQGGGYTF	TGCAGCGTTGAAGCCCAGGGGGGAGGCTACACCTTC
.	TRBJ1-2	TRBV28	.	CASRPTGRDGYTF	TGTGCCAGCAGACCAACGGGGCGAGATGGCTACACCTTC
.	TRBJ2-7	TRBV20-1	.	CSARDRRGSIPIYEQYF	TGCAGTGCTAGAGATAGGAGGGGAAGTATCCCGATCTACGAGCAGTACTTC
.	TRBJ1-5	TRBV7-9	.	CASSRGTSNQPQHF	TGTGCCAGCAGCCGGGGGACAAGCAATCAGCCCCAGCATTTT
.	TRBJ1-1	TRBV3-1	.	CASSQALGFTEAFF	TGTGCCAGCAGCCAAGCTCTTGGATTCACTGAAGCTTTCTTT
.	TRBJ2-4	TRBV28	once	CASSLVKNIQYF	TGTGCCAGCAGTTTGGTCAAAAACATTCAGTACTTC
.	TRBJ2-6	TRBV6-5	.	CASSTVRAGANVLTF	TGTGCCAGCAGTACAGTCAGGGCCGGGGCCAACGTCCTGACTTTC
TRBD1	TRBJ2-5	TRBV12-3/TRBV12-4	.	CASSLGRGLETQYF	TGTGCCAGCAGTTTAGGCAGGGGGCTGGAGACCCAGTACTTC
.	TRBJ2-2	TRBV2	.	CASKLILGTGELFF	TGTGCCAGCAAACTCATTCTCGGGACCGGGGAGCTGTTTTTT
TRBD1	TRBJ2-7	TRBV7-2	.	CASSSDRAISYEQYF	TGTGCCAGCAGCAGCGACAGGGCGATCTCCTACGAGCAGTACTTC
.	TRBJ1-1	TRBV18	once	CASSPSENTEAFF	TGTGCCAGCTCTCCCTCAGAGAACACTGAAGCTTTCTTT
TRBD2	TRBJ2-4	TRBV6-2/TRBV6-3	once	CASSSGTSGLAKNIQYF	TGTGCCAGCAGTTCCGGGACTAGCGGACTAGCCAAAAACATTCAGTACTTC
TRBD2	TRBJ2-1	TRBV3-1	.	CASSQGSGRALYNEQFF	TGTGCCAGCAGCCAGGGTAGCGGGAGGGCCCTGTACAATGAGCAGTTCTTC
TRBD2	TRBJ2-1	TRBV7-8	.	CASSVKRGRVDNEQFF	TGTGCCAGCAGCGTGAAGCGGGGCAGGGTTGACAATGAGCAGTTCTTC
.	TRBJ2-6	TRBV6-5	once	CASTWGASGANVLTF	TGTGCCAGCACCTGGGGGGCTTCTGGGGCCAACGTCCTGACTTTC
.	TRBJ1-5	TRBV5-6	.	CASSLEREGQPQHF	TGTGCCAGCAGCTTGGAGCGCGAAGGTCAGCCCCAGCATTTT
TRBD1	TRBJ2-3	TRBV28	.	CASSSPKRWDRDDTQYF	TGTGCCAGCAGTTCCCCGAAGAGGTGGGACAGGGACGATACGCAGTATTTT
.	TRBJ1-2	TRBV5-4	.	CASSLIGAPPGYTF	TGTGCCAGCAGCTTGATAGGGGCGCCTCCTGGCTACACCTTC
.	TRBJ2-7	TRBV4-1	.	CASSQDFGRDLYF	TGCGCCAGCAGCCAAGATTTTGGGCGGGACCTTTACTTC
.	TRBJ2-3	TRBV18	.	CASSLNGGDTDTQYF	TGTGCCAGCTCATTGAATGGAGGGGACACAGATACGCAGTATTTT
.	TRBJ1-4	TRBV27	.	CASSLSRTARYQEKLFF	TGTGCCAGCAGTTTATCACGGACAGCGAGATATCAAGAAAAACTGTTTTTT
.	TRBJ2-5	TRBV20-1	.	CSARAGNQETQYF	TGCAGTGCTAGGGCAGGGAACCAAGAGACCCAGTACTTC
.	TRBJ1-5	TRBV25-1	.	CASSDPGAGDLQPQHF	TGTGCCAGCAGCGACCCGGGGGCAGGGGACCTCCAGCCCCAGCATTTT